This T cell receptor beta chain was obtained from a study of cytomegalovirus exposure and HLA in healthy donors. Turning to the study itself: Previous work identified 100 million or so unique TCR beta sequences from about 179 million T cells. Study-level findings and limits: In a later analysis, an Asian-associated ancestry cluster reportedly showed fewer N-insertions than the approximately 660-donor mean. In most subjects, TCR beta sequences reportedly gave accurate predictions of HLA-A and HLA-B alleles. Earlier results showed most TCR beta V segments being productive about 87% or about 30% of the time.

The study ran its PCR with 60 Vbeta and 13 Jbeta primers. The data were produced by immunoSEQ multiplex PCR, yet TCRdb's version contains in-frame clones alone and is incomplete. Here the sample spans under 200,000 clones, around three quarters being singletons. There are a few counts of this clone. Its antigen remains unidentified. CDR3 size: 15 residues. J gave up 7 bases and V 2 bases, and 7 bases lay outside the gene matches. Per germline, CDR1 SGHTA and CDR2 FQGNSA. V is TRBV7-2 and J is TRBJ1-4; TRBD1 matches at 7 bases. The source of this sequence is a man between 35 and 55 years old in good health and CMV-seronegative. Input material: PBMCs. For the CDR3, the DNA is TGTGCCAGCAGCTTATTCCGGGACAGACGTGAAAAACTGTTTTTT. This encodes CASSLFRDRREKLFF.